This T cell receptor (beta chain) was captured by sequencing in a study of identical twins. The CDR3 totals 16 residues. Germline V CDR1 and CDR2: SGHKS, YYEKEE (reference sequence). The J segment lost 7 bases and the V segment lost 4 bases, leaving 14 bases of the junction unmatched. TCRdb used MiXCR to reprocess the 5' RACE reads, holding one entry per CDR3 protein. Here the sample spans 310,000 or so distinct CDR3 sequences, more than 6.5% being singletons. The sample holds one count of this clonotype. Its specificity is unknown. Healthy Caucasians alone served as donors. Study-wide points: Conclusions came from cross-sectional statistical analysis, not from following the same donors. There were fewer insertions in abundant cord blood beta clonotypes, but memory repertoires showed no such pattern.

The sample was also linked to a second study, of yellow fever vaccine responses in identical twins.

The source of this sequence is a woman between 18 and 30 years old in good health. The chain couples TRBV5-5 to TRBJ2-7; 10 nucleotides line up with TRBD1. Sequencing was done on a sample of memory (CD45RO+) T cells sorted from blood. The CDR3 region is CASSPPGTGARGEQYV. CDR3 in DNA: TGTGCCAGCAGCCCCCCGGGGACAGGGGCCCGGGGGGAGCAGTACGTC.